This T cell receptor (beta chain) appears in the sequencing data of a study of blood T cell repertoires in COVID-19. Overall study: The United States, Italy and Spain supplied acute and convalescent COVID-19 samples.

This CDR3 is 16 amino acids long. CDR1 is MNHNY, CDR2 SVGAGI, per germline (reference sequence). The V gene lost 2 bases and the J gene lost 0 bases, with 11 bases spanning the gap. In the original processing: The assay estimated nucleated cells by amplifying reference gene primers. The repertoire was sequenced with immunoSEQ multiplex PCR; TCRdb's copy has only in-frame clones and lacks some. The V and J calls and clone size are taken from that table; D and trimming were inferred from the DNA. The data hold tens of thousands of clones, with 85% to 90% observed a single time. This clonotype was obtained from a woman of 80 years or more with acute or convalescent COVID-19. The material sequenced was peripheral blood. The rearrangement links TRBV6-6 to TRBJ1-3; D uncertain. CDR3 bases: TGTGCCAGCAGTTACACCTACTCAAACTCTGGAAACACCATATATTTT. Encoded protein: CASSYTYSNSGNTIYF.